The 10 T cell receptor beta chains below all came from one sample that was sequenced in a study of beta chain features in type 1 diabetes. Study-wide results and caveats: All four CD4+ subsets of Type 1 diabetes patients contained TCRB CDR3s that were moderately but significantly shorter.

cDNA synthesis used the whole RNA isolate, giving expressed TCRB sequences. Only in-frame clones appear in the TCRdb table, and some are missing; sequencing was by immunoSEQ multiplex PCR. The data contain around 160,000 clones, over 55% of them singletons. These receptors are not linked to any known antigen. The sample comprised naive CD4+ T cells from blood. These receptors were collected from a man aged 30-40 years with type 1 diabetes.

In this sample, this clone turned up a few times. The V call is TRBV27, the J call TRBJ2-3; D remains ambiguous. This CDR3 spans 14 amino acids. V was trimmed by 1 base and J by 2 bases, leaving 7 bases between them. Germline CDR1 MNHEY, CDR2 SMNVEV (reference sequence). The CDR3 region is CASSLYTLTDTQYF. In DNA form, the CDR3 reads TGTGCCAGCAGTTTATATACCCTCACAGATACGCAGTATTTT.

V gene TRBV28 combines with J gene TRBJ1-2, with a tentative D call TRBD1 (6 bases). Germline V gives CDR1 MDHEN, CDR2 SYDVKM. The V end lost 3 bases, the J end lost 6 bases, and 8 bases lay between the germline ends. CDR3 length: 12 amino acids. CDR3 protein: CASSLAGDGYTF. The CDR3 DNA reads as TGTGCCAGCAGTTTGGCAGGGGATGGCTACACCTTC.

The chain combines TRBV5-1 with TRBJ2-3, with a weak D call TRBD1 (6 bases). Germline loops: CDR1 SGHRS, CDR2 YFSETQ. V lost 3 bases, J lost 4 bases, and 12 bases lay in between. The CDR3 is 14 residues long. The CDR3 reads CASSWAGAADTQYF. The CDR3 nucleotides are TGCGCCAGCAGCTGGGCAGGGGCAGCAGATACGCAGTATTTT.

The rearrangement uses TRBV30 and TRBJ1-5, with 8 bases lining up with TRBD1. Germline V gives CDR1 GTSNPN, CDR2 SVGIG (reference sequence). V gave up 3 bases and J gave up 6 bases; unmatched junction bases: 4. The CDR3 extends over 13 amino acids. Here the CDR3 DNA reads TGTGCCTGGAGACAGGGGGAGGGTCAGCCCCAGCATTTT. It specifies CAWRQGEGQPQHF.

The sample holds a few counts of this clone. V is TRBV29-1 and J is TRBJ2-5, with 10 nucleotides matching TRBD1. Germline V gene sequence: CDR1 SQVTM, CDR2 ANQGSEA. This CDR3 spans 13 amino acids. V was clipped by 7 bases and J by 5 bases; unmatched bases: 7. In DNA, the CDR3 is TGCAGCGCATTGACAGGGGGCGCGGAGACCCAGTACTTC. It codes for CSALTGGAETQYF.

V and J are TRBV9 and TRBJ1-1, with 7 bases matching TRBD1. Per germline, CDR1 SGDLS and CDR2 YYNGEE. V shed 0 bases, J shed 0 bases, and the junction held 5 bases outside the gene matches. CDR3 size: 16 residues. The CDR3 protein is CASSVGQGPMNTEAFF. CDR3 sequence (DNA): TGTGCCAGCAGCGTAGGACAGGGCCCAATGAACACTGAAGCTTTCTTT.

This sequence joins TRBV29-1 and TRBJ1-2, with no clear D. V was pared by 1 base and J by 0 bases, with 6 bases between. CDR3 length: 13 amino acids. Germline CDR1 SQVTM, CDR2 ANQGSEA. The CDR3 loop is CSVEGSSNYGYTF. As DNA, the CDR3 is TGCAGCGTTGAAGGCAGTTCTAACTATGGCTACACCTTC.

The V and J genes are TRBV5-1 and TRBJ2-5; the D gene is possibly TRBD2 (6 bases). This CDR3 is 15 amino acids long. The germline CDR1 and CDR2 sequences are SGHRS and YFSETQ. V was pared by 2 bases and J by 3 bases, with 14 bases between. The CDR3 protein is CASSFEGGPKETQYF. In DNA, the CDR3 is TGCGCCAGCAGCTTTGAGGGAGGACCCAAAGAGACCCAGTACTTC.

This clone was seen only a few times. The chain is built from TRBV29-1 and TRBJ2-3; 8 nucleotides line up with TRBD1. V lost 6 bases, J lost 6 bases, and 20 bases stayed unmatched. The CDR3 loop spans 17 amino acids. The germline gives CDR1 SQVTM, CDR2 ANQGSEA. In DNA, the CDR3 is TGCAGCGTCCTAAAACTCCGGGGGACAGGCGCCCCGGATACGCAGTATTTT. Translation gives CSVLKLRGTGAPDTQYF.

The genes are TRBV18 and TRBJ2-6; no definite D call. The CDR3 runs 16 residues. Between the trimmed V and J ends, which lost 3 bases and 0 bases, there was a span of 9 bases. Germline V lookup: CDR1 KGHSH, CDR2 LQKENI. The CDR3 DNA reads TGTGCCAGCTCACCTCGGAGCCTCTCTGGGGCCAACGTCCTGACTTTC. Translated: CASSPRSLSGANVLTF.